Below are 17 T cell receptor beta chains sequenced from a single sample in a study of blood T cell repertoires in COVID-19. The repertoire was sequenced with immunoSEQ multiplex PCR; TCRdb's copy has only in-frame clones and lacks some. The repertoire holds 140,000 to 150,000 clones, with around 87% as singletons. The sequenced sample was PBMCs or T cells enriched from blood (not recorded which). The receptor source for this set is a woman aged 30 to 39 with acute COVID-19.

This sequence joins TRBV4-1 and TRBJ2-3; TRBD2 matches 10 bases. CDR1 and CDR2 (germline): MGHRA, YSYEKL. V was pared by 5 bases and J by 2 bases, with 7 bases of the junction left unmatched. The CDR3 covers 16 residues. The CDR3 coding sequence is TGCGCCAGCAGCTTTAGCGGGAGGACCCTCACAGATACGCAGTATTTT. Translating gives CASSFSGRTLTDTQYF.

J is TRBJ2-3 and V is TRBV4-1, with TRBD1 matching over 8 bases. Trimming removed 4 bases from V and 1 base from J; junction bases left unmatched: 7. The CDR3 extends over 16 amino acids. Germline V CDR1 and CDR2: MGHRA, YSYEKL. Written as DNA, the CDR3 is TGCGCCAGCAGCCGCTTTGGGACAGGAGGCACAGATACGCAGTATTTT. The encoded protein is CASSRFGTGGTDTQYF.

The rearrangement links TRBV28 to TRBJ2-5, with TRBD1 matching over 7 bases. CDR1 is MDHEN, CDR2 SYDVKM, per germline. V lost 3 bases, J lost 5 bases, and 9 bases stayed unmatched. The CDR3 has 15 residues. CDR3 residues: CASSFSGGTGETQYF. CDR3 sequence (DNA): TGTGCCAGCAGTTTTTCAGGGGGTACAGGCGAGACCCAGTACTTC.

The V and J genes are TRBV28 and TRBJ1-2; 7 bases map to TRBD1. The CDR3 runs 14 residues. Per germline, CDR1 MDHEN and CDR2 SYDVKM. V gave up 6 bases and J gave up 2 bases; unmatched junction bases: 6. The CDR3, as DNA: TGTGCCAGCAGCCCTCCGACAGGGAACTATGGCTACACCTTC. As protein: CASSPPTGNYGYTF.

V gene TRBV28 combines with J gene TRBJ2-7, with D possibly matching TRBD1 (8 bases). Looked up from germline, CDR1 is MDHEN and CDR2 is SYDVKM. This CDR3 is 14 amino acids long. Trimming pared 5 bases from V and 9 bases from J, leaving 20 bases between. CDR3 protein: CASSPMGGTGWQYF. CDR3 in DNA: TGTGCCAGCAGTCCCATGGGGGGGACAGGCTGGCAGTACTTC.

The chain couples TRBV2 to TRBJ2-2; tentative D call: TRBD1 (6 bases). Germline V gives CDR1 SNHLY, CDR2 FYNNEI. V was pared by 6 bases and J by 0 bases, with 11 bases between. The CDR3 extends over 15 amino acids. CDR3 in amino acids: CASRDRGTNTGELFF. The CDR3 DNA is TGTGCCAGCAGGGACAGAGGTACGAACACCGGGGAGCTGTTTTTT.

The chain joins TRBV11-2 to TRBJ1-1; unclear D gene. CDR3 length: 14 residues. Trimming took off 2 bases at V and 0 bases at J, with 7 bases between the two ends. Germline V gene data show CDR1 as SGHAT and CDR2 as FQNNGV. CDR3 sequence reads: CASSLTALNTEAFF. Written as DNA, the CDR3 is TGTGCCAGCAGCTTAACTGCGTTGAACACTGAAGCTTTCTTT.

The J gene is TRBJ2-7, the V gene TRBV5-1, with D possibly TRBD2 on 6 matching bases. Germline CDR1 is SGHRS and CDR2 is YFSETQ. Trimming pared 2 bases from V and 4 bases from J, leaving 10 bases between. This CDR3 contains 13 residues. This chain's CDR3 is CASSFGSRYEQYF. DNA of the CDR3: TGCGCCAGCAGCTTCGGGAGCAGATACGAGCAGTACTTC.

This clone was counted only a few times. The V and J genes are TRBV5-1 and TRBJ2-1; 10 nucleotides match TRBD2. Trimming at V came to 1 base and at J to 9 bases, leaving 7 bases not matched to a gene. The CDR3 has 15 amino acids. CDR1 and CDR2 from the germline V gene are SGHRS and YFSETQ. The CDR3 sequence: CASSLLAGASAEQFF. CDR3 nucleotide sequence: TGCGCCAGCAGCTTGCTAGCGGGAGCAAGTGCTGAGCAGTTCTTC.

This clone is a singleton in its sample. This chain uses TRBV18 with TRBJ2-7; 9 bases fit TRBD1. The CDR3 totals 15 residues. V dropped 2 bases and J dropped 4; count of bases not matched to a gene: 6. CDR1 is KGHSH and CDR2 is LQKENI in the germline V gene. DNA for the CDR3: TGTGCCAGCTCACCAGGGACAGGGTTTACGTACGAGCAGTACTTC. This translates into CASSPGTGFTYEQYF.

V gene TRBV7-2 combines with J gene TRBJ2-3, with TRBD1 as a possible D gene (6 bases). V lost 0 bases and J 3 bases, leaving 10 bases between the germline ends. The CDR3 consists of 15 residues. Germline CDR1 is SGHTA and CDR2 is FQGNSA. The CDR3 reads CASSLAYRVTDTQYF. CDR3 bases: TGTGCCAGCAGCTTAGCTTACAGGGTAACAGATACGCAGTATTTT.

This sequence joins TRBV10-3 and TRBJ1-1, with D uncertain. Trimming pared 4 bases from V and 7 bases from J, leaving 16 bases between. This CDR3 region has 14 residues. The germline V gene encodes CDR1 ENHRY and CDR2 SYGVKD. CDR3 amino acids: CAISGVGFRGEAFF. The CDR3 region has the DNA TGTGCCATCAGTGGTGTGGGGTTTCGGGGTGAAGCTTTCTTT.

The gene calls are TRBV29-1 and TRBJ2-3; D is undetermined. The V and J ends lost 4 bases and 0 bases respectively, with 11 bases between them. This CDR3 is 14 amino acids long. CDR1 SQVTM and CDR2 ANQGSEA come from the germline V gene. In nucleotides, the CDR3 is TGCAGCGTTGGTACGGTGATAAGCACAGATACGCAGTATTTT. Translating gives CSVGTVISTDTQYF.

The chain links TRBV5-1 to TRBJ2-7; 7 bases line up with TRBD2. Germline V gives CDR1 SGHRS, CDR2 YFSETQ. This CDR3 is built from 15 residues. J lost 5 bases, V lost 4 bases, and 12 bases had no gene match. CDR3 bases: TGCGCCAGCAGCCCCGTCGGCGGGAGTGTCAACGAGCAGTACTTC. Amino acids: CASSPVGGSVNEQYF.

The V gene is TRBV29-1, the J gene TRBJ1-1; D call uncertain. The CDR3 covers 14 residues. Trimming cost V 1 base and J 0 bases, with 9 bases left between them. The germline gives CDR1 SQVTM, CDR2 ANQGSEA. The CDR3 bases are TGCAGCGTTGAAGGTTTATCCCTGAACACTGAAGCTTTCTTT. Translating gives CSVEGLSLNTEAFF.

V is TRBV9 and J is TRBJ1-6, with D perhaps TRBD1 (5 bases). CDR3 length: 16 residues. V was cut by 0 bases and J by 8 bases, with 15 bases left in between. Germline V CDR1 and CDR2: SGDLS, YYNGEE. CDR3 amino acids: CASSVGQGGFYSPLHF. In nucleotides, the CDR3 is TGTGCCAGCAGCGTAGGTCAGGGAGGGTTTTATTCACCCCTCCACTTT.

The chain recombines TRBV7-2 with TRBJ2-1; possible D gene TRBD2, 6 bases. Trimming shortened V by 4 bases and J by 1 base, and 11 bases separated the two germline ends. Germline V CDR1 and CDR2: SGHTA, FQGNSA. The CDR3 sequence is 15 residues long. The CDR3 loop reads CASSWGLLSYNEQFF. The CDR3 DNA follows: TGTGCCAGCAGCTGGGGACTTCTGTCCTACAATGAGCAGTTCTTC.